One and the same sample provided the 18 T cell receptor beta chains below, sequenced in a study of PD-L1 blockade in urothelial cancer. This table comes from immunoSEQ multiplex PCR, and its TCRdb copy is limited to in-frame clones, with some not included. The table includes some 43,000 clones, about 84% detected once. Described time point: pretreatment peripheral blood. The source material was PBMCs, sampled around atezolizumab (anti-PD-L1) treatment. The receptors originated from a man aged 60-69 years with urothelial cancer.

This clone was observed a few times. This chain connects TRBV7-2 to TRBJ2-3; a possible D gene is TRBD2 (6 bases). The germline gives CDR1 SGHTA, CDR2 FQGNSA. V was clipped by 1 base and J by 4 bases, with 12 bases between them. The CDR3 consists of 15 residues. CDR3: CASSLVGTQADTQYF. CDR3 in DNA: TGTGCCAGCAGCTTAGTCGGGACTCAGGCAGATACGCAGTATTTT.

The V gene is TRBV7-2, the J gene TRBJ2-3, with 14 bases that match TRBD2. Germline loops: CDR1 SGHTA, CDR2 FQGNSA. The CDR3 length is 16 residues. Germline trimming cut 4 bases from V and 3 bases from J; bases unmatched to any gene: 3. The CDR3 DNA reads TGTGCCAGCAGCTCGGGACTAGCGGGGGAAACAGATACGCAGTATTTT. This translates into CASSSGLAGETDTQYF.

The chain couples TRBV29-1 to TRBJ1-4, with TRBD1 identical over 7 bases. Germline values: CDR1 SQVTM, CDR2 ANQGSEA. Trimming removed 0 bases from V and 7 bases from J; junction bases left unmatched: 5. The CDR3 is 14 amino acids. CDR3: CSVEDNQGGEKLFF. DNA of the CDR3: TGCAGCGTTGAAGATAATCAGGGGGGTGAAAAACTGTTTTTT.

The rearrangement uses TRBV6-1 and TRBJ1-4, with a possible D match to TRBD1 (5 bases). Germline values: CDR1 MNHNS, CDR2 SASEGT. Trimming pared 2 bases from V and 4 bases from J, leaving 11 bases between. This CDR3 contains 15 residues. CDR3 residues: CASSELSGGNEKLFF. The CDR3 DNA reads as TGTGCCAGCAGTGAACTCAGCGGGGGTAATGAAAAACTGTTTTTT.

The chain combines TRBV30 with TRBJ2-7; perhaps TRBD1 as D (5 bases). The germline CDR1 and CDR2 sequences are GTSNPN and SVGIG (reference sequence). This CDR3 has 14 amino acids. Between the trimmed V and J ends, which lost 1 base and 7 bases, there was a span of 17 bases. Here the CDR3 reads CAWSAGSLGREQYF. CDR3 DNA: TGTGCCTGGAGTGCCGGTAGTTTGGGGCGGGAGCAGTACTTC.

V usage is TRBV5-1 and J usage is TRBJ1-1, with 10 bases aligning to TRBD1. J gave up 4 bases and V 4 bases, and 7 bases lay outside the gene matches. Looked up from germline, CDR1 is SGHRS and CDR2 is YFSETQ. The CDR3 is made up of 15 amino acids. For the CDR3, the DNA is TGCGCCAGCAGCAATCGGGGACAGGGGTCCACTGAAGCTTTCTTT. It specifies CASSNRGQGSTEAFF.

The chain combines TRBV9 with TRBJ2-7; maybe TRBD2 (6 bases). The CDR3 length is 14 residues. The V and J ends lost 2 bases and 1 base respectively, with 10 bases between them. Germline V lookup: CDR1 SGDLS, CDR2 YYNGEE. The CDR3 coding sequence is TGTGCCAGCAGCGTCGGGACTGCTTCCTACGAGCAGTACTTC. Its translation: CASSVGTASYEQYF.

The V call is TRBV6-1, the J call TRBJ1-1, with D possibly matching TRBD1 (6 bases). CDR3 length equals 14 residues. V lost 7 bases and J lost 0, with 12 bases in between. Germline V gene lookup returns CDR1 MNHNS and CDR2 SASEGT. For the CDR3, the DNA is TGTGCCAGCACCGCAGGGGTATTGAACACTGAAGCTTTCTTT. It codes for CASTAGVLNTEAFF.

The V call is TRBV10-3, the J call TRBJ2-7; D is unclear. V dropped 4 bases and J dropped 2 bases, with 12 bases sitting between them. This CDR3 has 14 amino acids. Germline CDR1 reads ENHRY; CDR2 reads SYGVKD. CDR3 amino acids: CAISGQMRTYEQYF. CDR3 in DNA: TGTGCCATCAGTGGGCAGATGAGGACCTACGAGCAGTACTTC.

The V and J genes are TRBV19 and TRBJ2-5; the D is unclear. The CDR3 is 13 amino acids. The V end lost 1 base, the J end lost 5 bases, and 8 bases lay between the germline ends. Germline CDR1 LNHDA, CDR2 SQIVND (reference sequence). CDR3: CASSIGALETQYF. Here the CDR3 DNA reads TGTGCCAGTAGTATAGGAGCGTTGGAGACCCAGTACTTC.

This chain links TRBV18 with TRBJ1-3; the D gene is possibly TRBD1 (6 bases). The CDR3 has 16 amino acids. CDR1 is KGHSH, CDR2 LQKENI, per germline. With 3 bases removed from V and 0 bases from J, the gap between germline ends came to 12 bases. CDR3 DNA: TGTGCCAGCTCACCCTTTGACAGGAGCTCTGGAAACACCATATATTTT. The encoded protein is CASSPFDRSSGNTIYF.

The chain joins TRBV20-1 to TRBJ2-1, with 7 bases lining up with TRBD2. Losses at the gene ends were 6 bases for V and 12 bases for J; bases not matched to a gene: 8. CDR3 size: 11 residues. Per the germline V gene, CDR1 is DFQATT and CDR2 is SNEGSKA (reference sequence). This chain's CDR3 is CSAPGTTLQFF. CDR3 in DNA: TGCAGTGCCCCCGGGACTACCCTGCAGTTCTTC.

As concerns this clone: A read error may account for a junction end that differs from germline. V is TRBV7-7 and J is TRBJ2-4; D is possibly TRBD2 (6 bases). Germline CDR1 SSHAT, CDR2 FNYEAQ (reference sequence). The CDR3 runs 16 residues. The CDR3 spells CASSPGQEGLKNIQYF. CDR3 bases: TGTGCTAGCAGCCCCGGTCAGGAGGGACTCAAAAACATTCAGTACTTC.

This clone was observed a few times. This sequence joins TRBV18 and TRBJ2-7; 7 bases are a match to TRBD1. Germline values: CDR1 KGHSH, CDR2 LQKENI. With 3 bases clipped from V and 0 bases from J, the junction kept 2 bases outside the gene matches. This CDR3 comprises 14 residues. CDR3 DNA sequence: TGTGCCAGCTCACCCAGGGACAGCTCCTACGAGCAGTACTTC. Its translation: CASSPRDSSYEQYF. Full variable domain (remainder filled in from reference TRBV18 and TRBJ2-7): NAGVMQNPRHLVRRRGQEARLRCSPMKGHSHVYWYRQLPEEGLKFMVYLQKENIIDESGMPKERFSAEFPKEGPSILRIQQVVRGDSAAYFCASSPRDSSYEQYFGPGTRLTVT.

The chain combines TRBV5-1 with TRBJ2-5; D might be TRBD2 (5 bases). The CDR3 is 14 residues long. Per germline, CDR1 SGHRS and CDR2 YFSETQ. Trimming removed 4 bases from V and 3 bases from J, with 13 bases in between. The CDR3 loop reads CASSGRTGKETQYF. CDR3 in DNA: TGCGCCAGCAGCGGACGGACGGGAAAAGAGACCCAGTACTTC.

The gene calls are TRBV7-9 and TRBJ2-7; TRBD1 aligns across 7 bases. The CDR3 is 14 residues long. Germline V gene sequence: CDR1 SEHNR, CDR2 FQNEAQ (reference sequence). Trimming took 5 bases from V and 3 from J; bases not matched to a gene: 7. CDR3 nucleotide sequence: TGTGCCAGCAGCACCCATGGGACAGACTACGAGCAGTACTTC. Translated, it gives CASSTHGTDYEQYF.

The genes are TRBV28 and TRBJ1-5; possibly TRBD1 for D (5 bases). This CDR3 contains 13 residues. The V end was cut by 6 bases, the J end by 3 bases, with 9 bases between. CDR1 and CDR2 from the germline V gene are MDHEN and SYDVKM. The CDR3 here is CASRQGINQPQHF. CDR3 DNA: TGTGCCAGCAGGCAGGGTATCAATCAGCCCCAGCATTTT. The full variable domain, with the rest looked up from reference TRBV28 and TRBJ1-5, is DVKVTQSSRYLVKRTGEKVFLECVQDMDHENMFWYRQDPGLGLRLIYFSYDVKMKEKGDIPEGYSVSREKKERFSLILESASTNQTSMYLCASRQGINQPQHFGDGTRLSIL.

For this clone: The same CDR3 can be traced to other DNA sequences in this sample. The chain joins TRBV5-1 to TRBJ1-1; D perhaps matches TRBD1 (6 bases). The CDR3 covers 12 residues. Germline CDR1 is SGHRS and CDR2 is YFSETQ. Trimming shortened V by 4 bases and J by 5 bases, and 9 bases separated the two germline ends. CDR3 region: CASSPQGTEAFF. The DNA of the CDR3 is TGCGCCAGCAGCCCACAGGGAACTGAAGCTTTCTTT. Combining the CDR3 with reference TRBV5-1 and TRBJ1-1 gives the whole variable domain KAGVTQTPRYLIKTRGQQVTLSCSPISGHRSVSWYQQTPGQGLQFLFEYFSETQRNKGNFPGRFSGRQFSNSRSEMNVSTLELGDSALYLCASSPQGTEAFFGQGTRLTVV.